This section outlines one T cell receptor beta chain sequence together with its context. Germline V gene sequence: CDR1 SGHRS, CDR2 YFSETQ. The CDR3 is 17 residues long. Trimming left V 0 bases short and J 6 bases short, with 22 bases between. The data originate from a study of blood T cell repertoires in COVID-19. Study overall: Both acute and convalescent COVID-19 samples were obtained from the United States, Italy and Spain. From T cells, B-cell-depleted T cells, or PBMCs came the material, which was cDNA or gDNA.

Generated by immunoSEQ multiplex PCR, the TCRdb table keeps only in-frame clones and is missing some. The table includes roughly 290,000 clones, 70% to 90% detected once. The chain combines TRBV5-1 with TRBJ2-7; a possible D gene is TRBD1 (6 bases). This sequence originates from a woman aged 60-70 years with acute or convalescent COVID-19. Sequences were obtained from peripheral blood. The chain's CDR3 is CASSLVWSTGSDSEQYF. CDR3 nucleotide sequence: TGCGCCAGCAGCTTGGTATGGTCGACAGGTAGCGATTCCGAGCAGTACTTC. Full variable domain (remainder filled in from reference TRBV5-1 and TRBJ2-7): KAGVTQTPRYLIKTRGQQVTLSCSPISGHRSVSWYQQTPGQGLQFLFEYFSETQRNKGNFPGRFSGRQFSNSRSEMNVSTLELGDSALYLCASSLVWSTGSDSEQYFGPGTRLTVT.